This entry lists 20 T cell receptor beta chains sequenced from one sample in a study of control samples from healthy donors and cancer patients. Clones were sequenced by immunoSEQ multiplex PCR, and TCRdb holds only the in-frame ones, with some missing. In the table there are 25,000 to 30,000 clones, 65% to 90% of which are singletons. Source material: PBMCs. These receptor sequences come from a woman aged 60 to 75 with head and neck cancer.

The rearrangement links TRBV15 to TRBJ1-5; the D gene is possibly TRBD1 (5 bases). Trimming left V 5 bases short and J 2 bases short, with 19 bases between. Germline-derived CDR1 and CDR2 are LNHNV and YYDKDF (reference sequence). This CDR3 is 17 amino acids long. The CDR3 region is CATSPYGGLAGNQPQHF. The CDR3 DNA is TGTGCCACCAGCCCCTATGGGGGACTGGCGGGCAATCAGCCCCAGCATTTT.

J is TRBJ2-2 and V is TRBV19; 8 nucleotides match TRBD2. The CDR3 totals 16 residues. The J segment lost 4 bases and the V segment lost 5 bases, leaving 9 bases of the junction unmatched. The germline V gene has CDR1 LNHDA and CDR2 SQIVND (reference sequence). The CDR3, as DNA: TGTGCCAGTAGTCCAAGTAGCGGGACGAGCACCGGGGAGCTGTTTTTT. It codes for CASSPSSGTSTGELFF.

The chain recombines TRBV18 with TRBJ2-2; D uncertain. Trimming took 0 bases from V and 4 from J, leaving 3 bases between them. Germline loops: CDR1 KGHSH, CDR2 LQKENI. This CDR3 contains 13 residues. The CDR3 here is CASSPPVTGELFF. In nucleotides, the CDR3 is TGTGCCAGCTCACCACCGGTCACCGGGGAGCTGTTTTTT.

V gene TRBV2 combines with J gene TRBJ1-1; D uncertain. V was trimmed by 7 bases and J by 10 bases, leaving 22 bases between them. The CDR3 is 14 residues long. The germline V gene has CDR1 SNHLY and CDR2 FYNNEI. The CDR3 region is CASIKTHQGVPAFF. The CDR3 region has the DNA TGTGCCAGCATTAAAACGCACCAAGGAGTTCCAGCTTTCTTT.

The rearrangement uses TRBV19 and TRBJ2-2, with D unclear. This CDR3 is 15 amino acids long. Germline V gene data show CDR1 as LNHDA and CDR2 as SQIVND (reference sequence). Trimming stripped 2 bases from V and 4 bases from J, with 11 bases between. The CDR3 DNA reads as TGTGCCAGTAGTATATGGGGAATGGTCACCGGGGAGCTGTTTTTT. Protein sequence: CASSIWGMVTGELFF. Supplemented by reference TRBV19 and TRBJ2-2, the full variable domain reads DGGITQSPKYLFRKEGQNVTLSCEQNLNHDAMYWYRQDPGQGLRLIYYSQIVNDFQKGDIAEGYSVSREKKESFPLTVTSAQKNPTAFYLCASSIWGMVTGELFFGEGSRLTVL.

In its sample, this clone was seen a few times. The chain employs TRBV7-2 and TRBJ2-7; 15 nucleotides align to TRBD2. V lost 3 bases and J lost 4; bases outside the gene matches: 1. This CDR3 is built from 15 residues. Looked up from germline, CDR1 is SGHTA and CDR2 is FQGNSA. DNA of the CDR3: TGTGCCAGCAGCTTTGGACTAGCGGGAGGGTACGAGCAGTACTTC. Its protein product is CASSFGLAGGYEQYF.

For the CDR3, the DNA is TGTGCCAGCAGTTACGTGGGAGCGGTGAGGAATGAGCAGTTCTTC. It specifies CASSYVGAVRNEQFF. J is TRBJ2-1 and V is TRBV6-2 or TRBV6-3; maybe TRBD2 (5 bases). Germline CDR1 and CDR2: MNHEY and SVGEGT. V lost 2 bases and J lost 7, with 15 bases in between. The CDR3 covers 15 residues.

V usage is TRBV11-3 and J usage is TRBJ2-1, with D perhaps being TRBD1 or TRBD2 (5 bases each). CDR1 and CDR2 from the germline V gene are SGHNT and YENEEA. Trimming shortened V by 1 base and J by 5 bases, and 12 bases separated the two germline ends. The CDR3 length is 15 residues. The CDR3 spells CASSLAGTPHNEQFF. DNA for the CDR3: TGTGCCAGCAGCTTAGCGGGGACCCCCCACAATGAGCAGTTCTTC.

This clone was seen more than once but under ten times. V is TRBV7-9 and J is TRBJ2-1; the match to TRBD2 covers 10 bases. The CDR3 runs 16 residues. Germline-derived CDR1 and CDR2 are SEHNR and FQNEAQ (reference sequence). Losses at the gene ends were 0 bases for V and 3 bases for J; bases not matched to a gene: 2. In DNA, the CDR3 is TGTGCCAGCAGCTTAGCAACTAGCGGGAACTACAATGAGCAGTTCTTC. Translating it yields CASSLATSGNYNEQFF.

The chain links TRBV12-5 to TRBJ1-4; no firm D call. The CDR3 runs to 16 residues. Trimming removed 5 bases at V and 5 bases at J, with 18 bases between. Germline values: CDR1 LGHNT, CDR2 FRNRAP. The CDR3 nucleotides are TGTGCTAGTGGTACACCCAGACACCGTGAAAATGAAAAACTGTTTTTT. It translates to CASGTPRHRENEKLFF.

V usage is TRBV5-4 and J usage is TRBJ2-3, with 7 bases identical to TRBD1. The CDR3 has 14 amino acids. Germline CDR1 and CDR2: SGHNT and YYREEE (reference sequence). J was trimmed by 5 bases and V by 2 bases; bases with no gene match: 5. For the CDR3, the DNA is TGTGCCAGCAGCTTTAAGGGGGCGGGAGATACGCAGTATTTT. Translation gives CASSFKGAGDTQYF.

The V call is TRBV9, the J call TRBJ2-5; D is unclear. Germline CDR1 and CDR2: SGDLS and YYNGEE. Trimming stripped 0 bases from V and 3 bases from J, with 9 bases between. The CDR3 has 14 amino acids. The CDR3 coding sequence is TGTGCCAGCAGCGTAGAGCTAGATGAAGAGACCCAGTACTTC. Its translation is CASSVELDEETQYF.

The rearrangement joins TRBV7-9 to TRBJ1-2; D is unclear. The CDR3 contains 14 residues. V lost 0 bases, J lost 0 bases, and 5 bases lay in between. From germline, CDR1 is SEHNR and CDR2 FQNEAQ (reference sequence). The CDR3 coding sequence is TGTGCCAGCAGCTTAGCAGGGTCTAACTATGGCTACACCTTC. Encoded protein: CASSLAGSNYGYTF.

The chain carries TRBV6-1 and TRBJ1-5; D unresolved. The CDR3 contains 13 residues. Trimming stripped 0 bases from V and 9 bases from J, with 9 bases between. Per the germline V gene, CDR1 is MNHNS and CDR2 is SASEGT. CDR3 sequence: CASSEAEARPQHF. For the CDR3, the DNA is TGTGCCAGCAGTGAAGCGGAGGCGCGGCCCCAGCATTTT.

The chain employs TRBV6-2 or TRBV6-3 and TRBJ2-5, with 8 bases aligning to TRBD1. In germline, CDR1 is MNHEY, CDR2 SVGEGT. CDR3 length: 17 amino acids. J lost 0 bases, V lost 1 base, and 7 bases had no gene match. The CDR3 protein is CASSYWMGTGDQETQYF. As DNA, the CDR3 is TGTGCCAGCAGTTACTGGATGGGGACAGGTGACCAAGAGACCCAGTACTTC.

The count of this clone is one. The chain joins TRBV18 to TRBJ1-3; no reliable D call. The length of the CDR3 is 14 residues. Germline values: CDR1 KGHSH, CDR2 LQKENI. V was pared by 1 base and J by 7 bases, with 11 bases between. Here the CDR3 DNA reads TGTGCCAGCTCACCACGCGTGGAAGGGAACACCATATATTTT. It codes for CASSPRVEGNTIYF.

The chain has TRBV6-6 and TRBJ1-1, with D perhaps TRBD1 (6 bases). Germline CDR1 is MNHNY and CDR2 is SVGAGI (reference sequence). V was pared by 6 bases and J by 1 base, with 12 bases between. This CDR3 region has 14 residues. The DNA of the CDR3 is TGTGCCAGCAGGCCCCAGGGGCAGAACACTGAAGCTTTCTTT. Amino acids: CASRPQGQNTEAFF.

J is TRBJ2-1 and V is TRBV19; TRBD2 aligns across 13 bases. After removal of 5 bases from V and 5 bases from J, the junction contained 15 bases not matched to a gene. Germline-derived CDR1 and CDR2 are LNHDA and SQIVND (reference sequence). This CDR3 contains 19 residues. Written as DNA, the CDR3 is TGTGCCAGTAGTCCGACGGGACCCCTACTAGCGGGAGGGAACAATGAGCAGTTCTTC. It specifies CASSPTGPLLAGGNNEQFF.

This clone appeared a few times. This CDR3 reads CASSQEPGGFSEQYF. As DNA, the CDR3 is TGTGCCAGCAGCCAAGAACCAGGGGGGTTTTCCGAGCAGTACTTC. The chain combines TRBV3-1 (or the pseudogene TRBV3-2) with TRBJ2-7; weak D call: TRBD1 (7 bases). Germline V gene data show CDR1 as LGHDT and CDR2 as YNNKEL (reference sequence). The CDR3 spans 15 residues. Trimming pared 0 bases from V and 6 bases from J, leaving 15 bases between.

The V and J genes are TRBV29-1 and TRBJ1-2, with D maybe TRBD1 (5 bases). Trimming removed 5 bases at V and 3 bases at J, with 13 bases between. This CDR3 has 13 residues. Germline V gene sequence: CDR1 SQVTM, CDR2 ANQGSEA. CDR3 sequence reads: CSVPARGDYGYTF. In DNA, the CDR3 is TGCAGCGTTCCGGCACGGGGGGACTATGGCTACACCTTC.